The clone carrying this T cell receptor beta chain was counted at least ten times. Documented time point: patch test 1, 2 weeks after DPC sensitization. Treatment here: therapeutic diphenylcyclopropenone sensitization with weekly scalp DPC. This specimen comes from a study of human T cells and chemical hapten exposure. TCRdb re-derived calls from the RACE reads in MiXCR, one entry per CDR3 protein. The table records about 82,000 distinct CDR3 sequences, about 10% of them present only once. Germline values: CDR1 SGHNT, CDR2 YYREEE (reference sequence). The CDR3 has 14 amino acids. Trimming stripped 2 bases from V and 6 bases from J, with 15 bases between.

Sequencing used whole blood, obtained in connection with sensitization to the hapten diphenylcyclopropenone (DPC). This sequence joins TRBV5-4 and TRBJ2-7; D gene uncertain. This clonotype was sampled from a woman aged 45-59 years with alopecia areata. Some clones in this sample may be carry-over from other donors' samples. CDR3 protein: CASSFLDGVSEQYF. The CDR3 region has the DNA TGTGCCAGCAGCTTTTTAGATGGGGTGAGCGAGCAGTACTTC.